This T cell receptor beta chain derives from a study of cytotoxic CD8 clonotypes in ibrutinib-treated CLL. Study summary: Partial response was seen in about 25 patients and complete response in 2; after median 68 months, approximately 14 stayed remitted, around 12 progressed. The authors obtained response samples at a median of about 12 months of treatment, range 6 to 36. Points from the study as a whole: Baseline-level clonality went beyond age-matched healthy donors and moved in step with circulating CD8+ T-cell counts.

Comment on this clone: Its antigen is still unknown.

TCR beta libraries used roughly 2 micrograms of DNA from cryopreserved PBMCs. This table comes from immunoSEQ multiplex PCR, and its TCRdb copy is limited to in-frame clones, with some not included. The table lists fewer than 50,000 clones, approximately 74% of them singletons. Trimming pared 5 bases from V and 2 bases from J, leaving 16 bases between. The CDR3 has 15 amino acids. Per the germline V gene, CDR1 is SGHAT and CDR2 is FQNNGV. The chain employs TRBV11-2 and TRBJ2-7; maybe TRBD1 (6 bases). The material sequenced was PBMCs, taken after 12 months of ibrutinib treatment. The source is a human donor with chronic lymphocytic leukemia. CDR3 DNA sequence: TGTGCCAGCAGCGCAAGACAGGTTTTCCCCTACGAGCAGTACTTC. As protein: CASSARQVFPYEQYF.